The next 26 T cell receptor beta chains were all read from a single sample in a study of CD8 T cells in ankylosing spondylitis. Via MiXCR, TCRdb re-called the 5' RACE reads, giving one row per CDR3 protein. Of 150,000 to 200,000 distinct CDR3 sequences listed, approximately 20% are singletons. Sequencing was done on a sample of blood, either unsorted or a sorted T cell fraction (not recorded which). These receptors came from a male donor with ankylosing spondylitis or in good health (not recorded which).

Regarding this clonotype: This may come from a read error, since a much larger clone is one base off. The chain carries TRBV9 and TRBJ2-7; 9 nucleotides agree with TRBD2. Germline V gene data show CDR1 as SGDLS and CDR2 as YYNGEE. Trimming took 4 bases from V and 5 from J; bases not matched to a gene: 7. This CDR3 has 14 amino acids. The CDR3 DNA reads as TGTGCCAGCAGCCTAATTAGCGGGAGTAACGAGCAGTACTTC. This codes for CASSLISGSNEQYF.

This clonotype was observed many times. The rearrangement links TRBV27 to TRBJ2-2; D is unresolved. The V gene's germline CDR1 is MNHEY and CDR2 SMNVEV (reference sequence). The CDR3 runs to 13 residues. V lost 3 bases and J 5 bases, leaving 7 bases between the germline ends. CDR3 bases: TGTGCCAGCAGTTTTAGACGGACCGGGGAGCTGTTTTTT. The encoded protein is CASSFRRTGELFF.

This clonotype was counted only a few times. This chain links TRBV12-3 or TRBV12-4 with TRBJ2-5; D perhaps matches TRBD2 (6 bases). The CDR3 length is 12 residues. V was pared by 7 bases and J by 6 bases, with 12 bases between. The CDR3 sequence is CASTRDSQTQYF. CDR3 DNA sequence: TGTGCCAGCACCCGGGACTCCCAGACCCAGTACTTC.

The chain combines TRBV6-6 with TRBJ2-1; D is perhaps TRBD2 (6 bases). Germline assignment: CDR1 MNHNY and CDR2 SVGAGI (reference sequence). The CDR3 runs to 14 residues. Between the trimmed V and J ends, which lost 10 bases and 0 bases, there was a span of 13 bases. This CDR3 is CATQGRSSYNEQFF. The CDR3 bases are TGTGCCACTCAAGGGAGGTCCTCCTACAATGAGCAGTTCTTC.

The chain is built from TRBV3-1 and TRBJ2-2; D might be TRBD1 (5 bases). Germline CDR1 reads LGHDT; CDR2 reads YNNKEL (reference sequence). Deletions cut 1 base from V and 0 bases from J, with 9 bases between. This CDR3 spans 16 amino acids. This CDR3 reads CASSQVPGTNTGELFF. DNA for the CDR3: TGTGCCAGCAGCCAAGTACCAGGGACGAACACCGGGGAGCTGTTTTTT.

In this sample, this clonotype turned up many times. The chain recombines TRBV5-1 with TRBJ1-1; the D gene is possibly TRBD1 (5 bases). This CDR3 has 14 amino acids. CDR1 and CDR2 from the germline V gene are SGHRS and YFSETQ. Trimming stripped 4 bases from V and 1 base from J, with 11 bases between. The CDR3 region is CASSPGTTNTEAFF. CDR3 coding DNA: TGCGCCAGCAGCCCCGGGACTACGAACACTGAAGCTTTCTTT.

This clonotype was found many times. The rearrangement uses TRBV12-3 or TRBV12-4 and TRBJ1-4; unclear D gene. Trimming took off 2 bases at V and 7 bases at J, with 14 bases between the two ends. This CDR3 is built from 15 residues. The CDR3 nucleotides are TGTGCCAGCAGTTTATCCCCAAGGGCGGGTGAAAAACTGTTTTTT. Translation gives CASSLSPRAGEKLFF.

This clonotype was counted only a few times. This chain joins TRBV12-3 or TRBV12-4 and TRBJ2-2, with D perhaps being TRBD1 or TRBD2 (5 bases each). The germline V and J ends were trimmed by 2 bases and 1 base, with 11 bases remaining between them. CDR3 length equals 16 residues. The CDR3 protein is CASSLWGRGNTGELFF. The CDR3 DNA sequence: TGTGCCAGCAGTTTATGGGGGAGAGGGAACACCGGGGAGCTGTTTTTT.

The chain links TRBV12-5 to TRBJ1-1; 7 nucleotides align to TRBD1. CDR1 and CDR2 (germline): LGHNT, FRNRAP. The CDR3 length is 19 residues. J lost 7 bases, V lost 2 bases, and 22 bases had no gene match. The CDR3 region has the DNA TGTGCTAGTGGTTTGCCCCCGGGACAGCGCCCTCGGCCCCCATATGAAGCTTTCTTT. Translated, it gives CASGLPPGQRPRPPYEAFF.

This clonotype was detected a few times. V and J are TRBV20-1 and TRBJ2-2; 7 bases agree with TRBD2. The junction had 4 bases not matched to a gene; V was cut back by 2 bases and J by 4 bases. This CDR3 spans 14 amino acids. The germline V gene encodes CDR1 DFQATT and CDR2 SNEGSKA (reference sequence). This CDR3 reads CSARRTSSTGELFF. The CDR3 DNA is TGCAGTGCTAGACGGACTAGTTCCACCGGGGAGCTGTTTTTT.

The gene calls are TRBV6-2 or TRBV6-3 and TRBJ2-3; 8 bases line up with TRBD1. Germline V lookup: CDR1 MNHEY, CDR2 SVGEGT. This CDR3 comprises 16 residues. V lost 4 bases to trimming and J lost 5 bases; unmatched junction nucleotides: 11. The CDR3 DNA is TGTGCCAGCAGTTGGGATTCGACAGGGGAGGTAGATACGCAGTATTTT. Translation gives CASSWDSTGEVDTQYF.

V is TRBV7-2 and J is TRBJ2-2; a possible D gene is TRBD1 (6 bases). The CDR3 runs to 13 residues. The germline V and J ends were trimmed by 4 bases and 6 bases, with 9 bases remaining between them. In germline, CDR1 is SGHTA, CDR2 FQGNSA. The CDR3 nucleotides are TGTGCCAGCAGCTCGACAGGTCCCGGGGAGCTGTTTTTT. Protein sequence: CASSSTGPGELFF.

This clonotype showed up just a few times. The V call is TRBV6-5, the J call TRBJ1-2; the D gene is possibly TRBD1 (6 bases). The CDR3 is 14 amino acids. V lost 1 base and J 5 bases, leaving 11 bases between the germline ends. Germline values: CDR1 MNHEY, CDR2 SVGAGI. Here the CDR3 reads CASSYFGTTYGYTF. In DNA form, the CDR3 reads TGTGCCAGCAGTTACTTCGGGACAACATATGGCTACACCTTC.

The sample holds many counts of this clonotype. The genes are TRBV7-7 and TRBJ2-5; tentative D call: TRBD1 (6 bases). Germline CDR1 is SSHAT and CDR2 is FNYEAQ (reference sequence). The CDR3 runs 13 residues. V was cut by 5 bases and J by 2 bases, with 9 bases left in between. The CDR3 region has the DNA TGTGCCAGCAGCAACGACAGGCAAGAGACCCAGTACTTC. As protein: CASSNDRQETQYF.

This clonotype showed up just a few times. This chain uses TRBV6-1 with TRBJ2-7; perhaps TRBD1 as D (8 bases). Germline CDR1 is MNHNS and CDR2 is SASEGT. CDR3 size: 15 residues. V gave up 8 bases and J gave up 2 bases, with 19 bases separating them. CDR3 protein: CASSKQGGTAYEQYF. In DNA, the CDR3 is TGTGCCAGCTCGAAACAGGGGGGGACCGCCTACGAGCAGTACTTC.

This clonotype was seen many times. This chain connects TRBV28 to TRBJ2-7, with D tentatively TRBD1 or TRBD2 (5 bases each). V lost 4 bases and J lost 5, with 15 bases in between. Germline V gene sequence: CDR1 MDHEN, CDR2 SYDVKM. The CDR3 has 14 amino acids. For the CDR3, the DNA is TGTGCCAGCAGTTACCGGGACGCTGTCGACGAGCAGTACTTC. Translated, it gives CASSYRDAVDEQYF.

For this clonotype: Given a much more abundant clone one base away, this may be a read error. The chain uses TRBV7-2 and TRBJ1-1; perhaps TRBD1 as D (5 bases). The germline V and J ends were trimmed by 3 bases and 7 bases, with 15 bases remaining between them. Per germline, CDR1 SGHTA and CDR2 FQGNSA. The length of the CDR3 is 14 residues. CDR3 bases: TGTGCCAGCAGCTTCATGACAGAGATTAATGAAGCTTTCTTT. It translates to CASSFMTEINEAFF.

This clonotype was detected a few times. J is TRBJ2-3 and V is TRBV7-2; D is undetermined. The V end lost 1 base, the J end lost 0 bases, and 11 bases lay between the germline ends. The germline gives CDR1 SGHTA, CDR2 FQGNSA. The CDR3 is 16 residues long. DNA for the CDR3: TGTGCCAGCAGCTTAGTAATGGGCAGTAGCACAGATACGCAGTATTTT. It yields the protein CASSLVMGSSTDTQYF.

In its sample, this clonotype was seen many times. The chain recombines TRBV10-3 with TRBJ1-1; TRBD1 aligns across 9 bases. The junction had 5 bases not matched to a gene; V was cut back by 6 bases and J by 3 bases. CDR1 is ENHRY and CDR2 is SYGVKD in the germline V gene. This CDR3 is built from 14 residues. DNA of the CDR3: TGTGCCATCAGACAGACAGGGGGGTACACTGAAGCTTTCTTT. Amino acids: CAIRQTGGYTEAFF.

This clonotype has just a few counts. The chain carries TRBV18 and TRBJ2-5; D ambiguous. Per the germline V gene, CDR1 is KGHSH and CDR2 is LQKENI. The CDR3 has 13 residues. V was cut by 2 bases and J by 5 bases, with 9 bases left in between. CDR3 in amino acids: CASSPGELETQYF. The CDR3 nucleotides are TGTGCCAGCTCACCAGGGGAATTGGAGACCCAGTACTTC.

CDR3 region: CASSHRTSGGSDEQYF. CDR3 DNA sequence: TGTGCCAGCAGTCATAGGACTAGCGGAGGAAGCGACGAGCAGTACTTC. J is TRBJ2-7 and V is TRBV6-5, with TRBD2 matching over 10 bases. The CDR3 length is 16 residues. CDR1 and CDR2 from the germline V gene are MNHEY and SVGAGI. The V gene end was trimmed by 5 bases and the J gene end by 5 bases; junction bases not matched to a gene: 12.

This clonotype was observed a few times. The CDR3 DNA is TGTGCCAGCGCCTTTTATACCGGGGCTCGTCGGACCGGGGAGCTGTTTTTT. It yields the protein CASAFYTGARRTGELFF. The J gene is TRBJ2-2, the V gene TRBV5-4; perhaps D is TRBD1 or TRBD2 (5 bases each). This CDR3 has 17 residues. The V gene's germline CDR1 is SGHNT and CDR2 YYREEE (reference sequence). Trimming took 7 bases from V and 5 from J, leaving 24 bases between them.

V and J are TRBV7-6 and TRBJ2-7; 9 positions agree with TRBD1. V gave up 4 bases and J gave up 5 bases; unmatched junction bases: 12. Germline CDR1 and CDR2: SGHVS and FNYEAQ. The CDR3 loop spans 16 amino acids. The CDR3 region is CASSSYSGTGIDEQYF. The CDR3 nucleotides are TGTGCCAGCAGCTCATACTCCGGGACAGGGATTGACGAGCAGTACTTC.

There are many counts of this clonotype. This chain uses TRBV29-1 with TRBJ2-1; 8 bases are shared with TRBD2. The CDR3 consists of 16 residues. Losses at the gene ends were 5 bases for V and 0 bases for J; bases not matched to a gene: 9. Per the germline V gene, CDR1 is SQVTM and CDR2 is ANQGSEA. CDR3 amino acids: CSVRLGGTSSYNEQFF. CDR3 in DNA: TGCAGCGTTCGGTTAGGAGGGACTAGCTCCTACAATGAGCAGTTCTTC.

J is TRBJ2-5 and V is TRBV30; no clear D. Trimming took 4 bases from V and 7 from J, leaving 13 bases between them. The CDR3 loop spans 12 amino acids. Germline loops: CDR1 GTSNPN, CDR2 SVGIG (reference sequence). In nucleotides, the CDR3 is TGTGCCTGGACTAAAGGGCACGGGACCCAGTACTTC. Its protein product is CAWTKGHGTQYF.

This clonotype was observed at least ten times. The chain employs TRBV5-1 and TRBJ2-2; 7 bases fit TRBD1. CDR3 length equals 16 residues. The V gene's germline CDR1 is SGHRS and CDR2 YFSETQ. V was clipped by 0 bases and J by 1 base; unmatched bases: 3. The CDR3 DNA is TGCGCCAGCAGCTTGGAGGGACAGTTGAACACCGGGGAGCTGTTTTTT. This sequence encodes CASSLEGQLNTGELFF.